Ten or more counts support the clone carrying this TCR beta chain. This sample stems from a study of blood T cells in healthy people across ages. Trimming took 2 bases from V and 2 from J; bases not matched to a gene: 17. The germline V gene encodes CDR1 MNHEY and CDR2 SVGEGT. This CDR3 is built from 20 residues. A J-beta primer mix and a sample-barcoded 5' primer were used in a second PCR of about 6 to 12 cycles. TCRdb re-called the 5' RACE reads with MiXCR, one entry per CDR3 protein. The table shows fewer than 900,000 distinct CDR3 sequences, with roughly 43% occurring only once. The rearrangement joins TRBV6-2 or TRBV6-3 to TRBJ2-7, with 11 nucleotides matching TRBD1. This TCR was recovered from a woman in her sixties or seventies in good health. The sample comprised blood. The CDR3 is CASSYVVQDRGLQPAYEQYF. The CDR3 DNA reads as TGTGCCAGCAGTTACGTAGTACAGGACAGGGGGCTCCAACCGGCCTACGAGCAGTACTTC.